The TCR beta chain under discussion was sequenced for a study of blood T cell repertoires in COVID-19. Germline V gene data show CDR1 as SGHDT and CDR2 as YYEEEE. V shed 8 bases and J shed 2 bases, with 17 bases lying between them. The CDR3 length is 15 residues. As handled by the study authors: Nucleated cell number was recorded as an estimate derived from reference gene primer amplification. Using immunoSEQ multiplex PCR, the repertoire was profiled, and TCRdb retains in-frame clones only, with some absent. The V and J calls and clone size come from that table; D and trimming were worked out from the DNA. The sample has about 150,000 clones, around 82% seen once.

V and J are TRBV5-6 and TRBJ1-5; D is unresolved. The specimen sequenced was peripheral blood. The sequence was collected from a human donor with acute or convalescent COVID-19. The donor label of this sample is uncertain. CDR3 amino acids: CASHSGGLGNQPQHF. The CDR3 coding sequence is TGTGCCAGTCACTCGGGAGGTCTGGGCAATCAGCCCCAGCATTTT. Full variable domain (missing parts from reference TRBV5-6 and TRBJ1-5): DAGVTQSPTHLIKTRGQQVTLRCSPKSGHDTVSWYQQALGQGPQFIFQYYEEEERQRGNFPDRFSGHQFPNYSSELNVNALLLGDSALYLCASHSGGLGNQPQHFGDGTRLSIL.